Listed below are T cell receptor beta chains from one sample, sequenced in a study of shared clonotypes between healthy human individuals. This table comes from immunoSEQ multiplex PCR, and its TCRdb copy is limited to in-frame clones, with some not included. The sample has 2,500,000 or so clones, roughly 93% seen once; the top ten hold about 0.34%. The sequenced sample was naive CD4+ T cells from PBMCs. The receptors derive from a man aged 18-30 years in good health. Some clones in this sample may be carry-over from other donors' samples. Both conserved end residues are part of each CDR3. A D gene is named only where the DNA matches it firmly. Where a row states a size, it is once, few, many or the class of an expanded clone; other rows omit it.

TRBD2 TRBJ2-2 . TRBV28 CAAKPAGDTGELFF TGTGCCGCCAAACCGGCGGGAGACACCGGGGAGCTGTTTTTT
TRBD2 TRBJ2-1 . TRBV10-1 CASSDLAGASEQFF TGCGCCAGCAGTGATCTAGCGGGAGCCTCCGAGCAGTTCTTC
. TRBJ2-1 . TRBV28 CASSRKSAYNEQFF TGTGCCAGCAGCCGTAAATCGGCGTACAATGAGCAGTTCTTC
. TRBJ1-5 . TRBV4-1 CASSQDAGARNQPQHF TGCGCCAGCAGCCAAGATGCAGGGGCTCGGAATCAGCCCCAGCATTTT
TRBD2 TRBJ2-1 . TRBV29-1 CSTTSGSYYNEQFF TGCAGCACTACTAGCGGGTCCTACTACAATGAGCAGTTCTTC
. TRBJ1-4 . TRBV4-1 CASSQVGQTNEKLFF TGCGCCAGCAGCCAAGTAGGCCAGACTAATGAAAAACTGTTTTTT
TRBD2 TRBJ2-1 . TRBV6-5 CASSPTSGSYNEQFF TGTGCCAGCAGCCCTACTAGCGGGTCGTACAATGAGCAGTTCTTC
TRBD2 TRBJ2-4 . TRBV18 CASSPVAGPPDRVYF TGTGCCAGCTCGCCCGTAGCGGGACCCCCAGATAGGGTTTACTTC
TRBD1 TRBJ1-3 once TRBV27 CASIGPRRQGSGNTIYF TGTGCCAGCATCGGCCCGAGGAGACAGGGCTCTGGAAACACCATATATTTT
. TRBJ1-2 . TRBV21-1 CASIKRRVDYGYTF TGTGCCAGCATCAAACGTCGGGTTGACTATGGCTACACCTTC
. TRBJ1-1 . TRBV5-4 CASSRGLGTEAFF TGTGCCAGCTCCCGGGGGTTGGGCACTGAAGCTTTCTTT
. TRBJ1-1 . TRBV2 CASTPGAFLAFF TGTGCCAGCACCCCTGGGGCATTTCTCGCTTTCTTT
TRBD1 TRBJ1-6 . TRBV27 CASRPFSGGPDSPLHF TGTGCCAGCAGGCCATTCTCAGGGGGCCCGGATTCACCCCTCCACTTT
TRBD1 TRBJ1-2 . TRBV2 CASSAGQLYGYTF TGTGCCAGCAGTGCGGGACAGCTCTATGGCTACACCTTC
. TRBJ1-5 . TRBV6-5 CASSPRWSNQPQHF TGTGCCAGCAGTCCCCGGTGGTCCAATCAGCCCCAGCATTTT
TRBD1 TRBJ1-1 . TRBV19 CASSLYGQDNTEAFF TGTGCCAGTAGTTTATATGGACAGGACAACACTGAAGCTTTCTTT